This TCR beta chain was obtained from a study of T cells in Graves' hyperthyroidism and ophthalmopathy. This clonotype came up a few times. With 0 bases removed from V and 3 bases from J, the gap between germline ends came to 11 bases. Germline CDR1 SEHNR, CDR2 FQNEAQ (reference sequence). The CDR3 covers 15 residues. Amplification targeted TCR beta CDR3 regions from RNA transcripts. RT-PCR in the first round (using the HTBI primer set) targeted the TCR CDR3. TCRdb reprocessed the multiplex PCR reads with MiXCR, giving one entry per CDR3 protein. The top ten clones hold 8.2% of a sample with some 510,000 distinct CDR3 sequences, about 43% of them seen once. Patients were excluded because of uncontrolled infection, other autoimmune disease, pregnancy or lactation.

This clonotype was sampled from a woman aged 18-30 years with Graves' hyperthyroidism. Sequences were obtained from peripheral blood or thyroid tissue (not recorded which). This sequence joins TRBV7-9 and TRBJ1-1; no clear D gene. CDR3 sequence: CASSLAPGGYTEAFF. The CDR3 DNA reads TGTGCCAGCAGCTTAGCACCCGGCGGGTACACTGAAGCTTTCTTT.